This T cell receptor beta chain originates from a study of T-cell memory formation after mild COVID-19. This clonotype was counted ten times or more. Its antigen is as yet unknown. Whole-study results and caveats: Contracting clones from day 15 to 85 showed balanced CD4/CD8; later expanders favored CD4+. Contracting CD4+ clones sat mainly in CM and EM; CD8+ in EMRA.

The ends lost 1 base at V and 4 bases at J; junction bases unmatched: 13. The germline CDR1 and CDR2 sequences are SGDLS and YYNGEE. The CDR3 contains 17 residues. Libraries for TCRalpha and TCRbeta carried sample barcodes and unique molecular identifiers via 5'RACE. TCRdb recomputed calls from the 5' RACE reads with MiXCR, one row per CDR3 protein. Of tens of thousands of distinct CDR3 sequences in the sample, under 25% were seen once. The receptor's source is an adult who had mild COVID-19 (a few samples of this study predate the infection). Cell type and time point are not known. This chain joins TRBV9 and TRBJ1-1; TRBD1 agrees at 7 bases. The sample was PBMCs or a T cell subset sorted from them (not recorded which). The CDR3 coding sequence is TGTGCCAGCAGCGTAACCCCCGAGACAGGGATGGCCACTGAAGCTTTCTTT. It specifies CASSVTPETGMATEAFF. Full variable domain (remainder filled in from reference TRBV9 and TRBJ1-1): DSGVTQTPKHLITATGQRVTLRCSPRSGDLSVYWYQQSLDQGLQFLIQYYNGEERAKGNILERFSAQQFPDLHSELNLSSLELGDSALYFCASSVTPETGMATEAFFGQGTRLTVV.